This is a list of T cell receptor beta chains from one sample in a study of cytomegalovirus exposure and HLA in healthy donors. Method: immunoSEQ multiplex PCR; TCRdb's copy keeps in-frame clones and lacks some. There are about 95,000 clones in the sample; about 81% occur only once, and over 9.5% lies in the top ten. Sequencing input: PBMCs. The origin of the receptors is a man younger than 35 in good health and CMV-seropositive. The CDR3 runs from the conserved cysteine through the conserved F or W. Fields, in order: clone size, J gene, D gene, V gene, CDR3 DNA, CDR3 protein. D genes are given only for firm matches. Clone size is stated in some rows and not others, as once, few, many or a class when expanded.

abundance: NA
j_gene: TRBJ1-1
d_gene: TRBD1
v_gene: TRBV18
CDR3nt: TGTGCCAGCTCACCACCGACAGGGGCGAACACTGAAGCTTTCTTT
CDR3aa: CASSPPTGANTEAFF

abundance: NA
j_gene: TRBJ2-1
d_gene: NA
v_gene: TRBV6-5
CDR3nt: TGTGCCAGCAGTTACACAGGGGGGGGATACAATGAGCAGTTCTTC
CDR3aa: CASSYTGGGYNEQFF

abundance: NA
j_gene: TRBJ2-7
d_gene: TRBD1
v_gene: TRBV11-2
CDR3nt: TGTGCCAGCAGCTGGGACAGGATGGGCTACGAGCAGTACTTC
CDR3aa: CASSWDRMGYEQYF

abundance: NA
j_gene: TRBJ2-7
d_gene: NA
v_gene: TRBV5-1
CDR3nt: TGCGCCAGCAGCTTGGAACCGGACAGAACTTACGAGCAGTACTTC
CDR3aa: CASSLEPDRTYEQYF

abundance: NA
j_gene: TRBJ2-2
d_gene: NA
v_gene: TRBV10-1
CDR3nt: TGCGCCAGCAGTGAGACAGGGAAGGGATCCGGGGAGCTGTTTTTT
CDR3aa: CASSETGKGSGELFF

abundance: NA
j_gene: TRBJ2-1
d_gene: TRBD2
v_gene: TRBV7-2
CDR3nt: TGTGCCAGCAGCTCGGGACTAGCCTCCTACAATGAGCAGTTCTTC
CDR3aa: CASSSGLASYNEQFF

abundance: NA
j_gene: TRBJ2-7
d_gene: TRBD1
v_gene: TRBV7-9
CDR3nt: TGTGCCAGCAGTAAGAGGACAGGGAGTTACGAGCAGTACTTC
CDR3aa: CASSKRTGSYEQYF

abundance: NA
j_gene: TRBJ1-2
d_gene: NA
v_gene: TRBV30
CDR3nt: TGTGCCGCAAGTGTGGCGGGTGGCTACACCTTC
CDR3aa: CAASVAGGYTF

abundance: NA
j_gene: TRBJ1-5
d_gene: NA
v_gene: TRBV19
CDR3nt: TGTGCCAGTAGTTTAAGATCGGGGGGGTTCGGACAGCCCCAGCATTTT
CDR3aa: CASSLRSGGFGQPQHF

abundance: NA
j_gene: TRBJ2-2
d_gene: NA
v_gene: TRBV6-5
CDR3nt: TGTGCCAGCCGCGTGAGTCCCGGGGAGCTGTTTTTT
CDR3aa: CASRVSPGELFF

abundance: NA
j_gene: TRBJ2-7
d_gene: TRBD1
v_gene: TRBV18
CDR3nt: TGTGCCAGCTCACGAGGGACAGAGTTCTACGAGCAGTACTTC
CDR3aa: CASSRGTEFYEQYF

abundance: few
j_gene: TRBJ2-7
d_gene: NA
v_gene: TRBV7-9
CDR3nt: TGTGCCAGCAGCTTAGGTGAGATTTCCTACGAGCAGTACTTC
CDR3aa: CASSLGEISYEQYF

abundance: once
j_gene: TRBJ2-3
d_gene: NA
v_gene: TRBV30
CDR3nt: TGTGCCTGGAGTGGCTTAGCTCACACAGATACGCAGTATTTT
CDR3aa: CAWSGLAHTDTQYF

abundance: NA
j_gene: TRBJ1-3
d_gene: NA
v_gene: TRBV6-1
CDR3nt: TGTGCCAGCCGACAGACCTCTGGAAACACCATATATTTT
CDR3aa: CASRQTSGNTIYF

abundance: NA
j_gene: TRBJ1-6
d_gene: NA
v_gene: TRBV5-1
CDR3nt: TGCGCCAGCAGCCCTGCAGGACACTATAATTCACCCCTCCACTTT
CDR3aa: CASSPAGHYNSPLHF

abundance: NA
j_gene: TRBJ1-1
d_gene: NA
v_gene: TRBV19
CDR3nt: TGTGCCAGTAGTATCGGCCTCGGGAGGAGCACTGAAGCTTTCTTT
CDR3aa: CASSIGLGRSTEAFF

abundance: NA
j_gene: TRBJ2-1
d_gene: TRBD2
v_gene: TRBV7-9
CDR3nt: TGTGCCAGCAGCTGGACTAGCAATGAGCAGTTCTTC
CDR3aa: CASSWTSNEQFF

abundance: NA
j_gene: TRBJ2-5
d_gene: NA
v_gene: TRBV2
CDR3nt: TGTGCCAGCAGTGAAGCGGGGGGGCGGGGGCGGGGAGAGACCCAGTACTTC
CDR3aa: CASSEAGGRGRGETQYF

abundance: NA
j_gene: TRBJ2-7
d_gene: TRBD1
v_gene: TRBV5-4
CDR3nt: TGTGCCAGCAGCTCGACAGGGGCCTACGAGCAGTACTTC
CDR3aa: CASSSTGAYEQYF

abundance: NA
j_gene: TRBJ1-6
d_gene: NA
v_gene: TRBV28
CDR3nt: TGTGCCAGCAGTTTCCCGGGCTCCTATAATTCACCCCTCCACTTT
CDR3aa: CASSFPGSYNSPLHF

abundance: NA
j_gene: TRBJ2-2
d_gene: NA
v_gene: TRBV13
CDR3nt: TGTGCCAGCAGCGCCCCAGGGGTTATAACCGGGGAGCTGTTTTTT
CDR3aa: CASSAPGVITGELFF

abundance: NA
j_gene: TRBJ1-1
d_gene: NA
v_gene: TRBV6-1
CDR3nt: TGTGCCAGCAGTGGGCGGACATCGTCGGGGGGTGAAGCTTTCTTT
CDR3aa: CASSGRTSSGGEAFF

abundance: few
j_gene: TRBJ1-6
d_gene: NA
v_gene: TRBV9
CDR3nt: TGTGCCAGCAGCGCACACGGGTCGCGTGTGGCTAATTCACCCCTCCACTTT
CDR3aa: CASSAHGSRVANSPLHF

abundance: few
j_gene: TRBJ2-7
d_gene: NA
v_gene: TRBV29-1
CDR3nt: TGCAGCGTTTTACAGGCCTCCTACGAGCAGTACTTC
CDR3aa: CSVLQASYEQYF

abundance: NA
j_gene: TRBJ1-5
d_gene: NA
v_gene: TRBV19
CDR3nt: TGTGCCAGTAGCCATACAGAGAATCAGCCCCAGCATTTT
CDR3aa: CASSHTENQPQHF

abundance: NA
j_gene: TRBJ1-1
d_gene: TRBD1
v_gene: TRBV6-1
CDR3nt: TGTGCCAGCAGTGACGGACAGGCGCGGAGCGCTGAAGCTTTCTTT
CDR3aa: CASSDGQARSAEAFF

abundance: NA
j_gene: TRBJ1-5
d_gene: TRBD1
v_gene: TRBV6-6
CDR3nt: TGTGCCAGCAGTCGACAGGGGGCGGGTCAGCCCCAGCATTTT
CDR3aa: CASSRQGAGQPQHF

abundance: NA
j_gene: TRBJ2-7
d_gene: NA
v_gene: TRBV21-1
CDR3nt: TGTGCCAGCAGCAAATGTCAGCGGGTGGGCGAGCAGTACTTC
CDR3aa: CASSKCQRVGEQYF

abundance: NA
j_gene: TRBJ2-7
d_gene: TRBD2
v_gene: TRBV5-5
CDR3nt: TGTGCCAGCAGCCCGGGACTAGCGGGCATCTACGAGCAGTACTTC
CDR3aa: CASSPGLAGIYEQYF

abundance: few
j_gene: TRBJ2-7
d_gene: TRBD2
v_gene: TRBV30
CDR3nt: TGTGCCTGGGAAGCCTGGGGAGGGTCTGACTACGAGCAGTACTTC
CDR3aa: CAWEAWGGSDYEQYF